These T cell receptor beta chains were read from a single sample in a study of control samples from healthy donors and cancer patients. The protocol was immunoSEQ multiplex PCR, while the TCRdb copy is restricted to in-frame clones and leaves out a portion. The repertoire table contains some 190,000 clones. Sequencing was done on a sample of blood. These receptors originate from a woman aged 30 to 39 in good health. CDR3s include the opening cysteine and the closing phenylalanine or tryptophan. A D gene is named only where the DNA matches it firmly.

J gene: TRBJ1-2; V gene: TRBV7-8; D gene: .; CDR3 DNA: TGTGCCAGCAGCTTAGGAGTCCATGGCTACACCTTC; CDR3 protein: CASSLGVHGYTF
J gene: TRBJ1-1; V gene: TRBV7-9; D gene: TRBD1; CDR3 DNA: TGTGCCAGCAGCCCACGACAGGGCCCGAACACTGAAGCTTTCTTT; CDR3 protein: CASSPRQGPNTEAFF
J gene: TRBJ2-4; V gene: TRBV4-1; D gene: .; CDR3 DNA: TGCGCCAGCAGCCAACTTCTAGCCAAAAACATTCAGTACTTC; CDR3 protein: CASSQLLAKNIQYF
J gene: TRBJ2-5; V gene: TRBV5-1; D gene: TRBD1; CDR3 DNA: TGCGCCAGCAGCTATGGGACAGGGGCCTACCAAGAGACCCAGTACTTC; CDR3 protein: CASSYGTGAYQETQYF
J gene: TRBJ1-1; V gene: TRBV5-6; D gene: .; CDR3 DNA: TGTGCCAGCAGCCTAGTCGTGAACACTGAAGCTTTCTTT; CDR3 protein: CASSLVVNTEAFF
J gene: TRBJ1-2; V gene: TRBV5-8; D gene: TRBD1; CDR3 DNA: TGTGCCAGCAGCTCCGACAGGGTACATGGCTACACCTTC; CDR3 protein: CASSSDRVHGYTF
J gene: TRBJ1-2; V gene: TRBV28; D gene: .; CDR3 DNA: TGTGCCAGCTCGACCGGCAGGCTCACCTTCTTC; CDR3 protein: CASSTGRLTFF
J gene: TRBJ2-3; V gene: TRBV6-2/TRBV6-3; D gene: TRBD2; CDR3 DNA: TGTGCCAGCAACCCTAGCGGGGGGACCCGGTTCTCGAATACGCAGTATTTT; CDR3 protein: CASNPSGGTRFSNTQYF
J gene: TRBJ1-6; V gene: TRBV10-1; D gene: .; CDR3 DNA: TGCGCCAGGAGGGGCGGGAAATCACCCCTCCACTTT; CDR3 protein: CARRGGKSPLHF
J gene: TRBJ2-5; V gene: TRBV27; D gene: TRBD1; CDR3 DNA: TGTGCCAGCAGCAACGACAGGGGTGGAGAGACCCAGTACTTC; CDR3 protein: CASSNDRGGETQYF
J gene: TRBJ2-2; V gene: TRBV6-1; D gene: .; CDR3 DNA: TGTGCCAGCAGTGAAGATGGCAACACCGGGGAGCTGTTTTTT; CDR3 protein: CASSEDGNTGELFF
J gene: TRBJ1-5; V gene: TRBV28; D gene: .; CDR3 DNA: TGTGCCAGCAGCCCACCGGGGGAGCCCCAGCATTTT; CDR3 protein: CASSPPGEPQHF
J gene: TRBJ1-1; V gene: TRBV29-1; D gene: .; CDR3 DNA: TGCAGCGTTGCGGTCCAGGGGAACACTGAAGCTTTCTTT; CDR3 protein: CSVAVQGNTEAFF
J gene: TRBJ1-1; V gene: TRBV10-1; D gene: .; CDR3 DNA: TGCGCCAGCAGTGAGTTCGATGGTGGTGGCGTAGGGGTCCCGGTCGGAGCTTTCTTT; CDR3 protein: CASSEFDGGGVGVPVGAFF
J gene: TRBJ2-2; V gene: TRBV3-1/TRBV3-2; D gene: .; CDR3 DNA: TGTGCCAGCAGCCCGGGAGCCGGGGAGCTGTTTTTT; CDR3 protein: CASSPGAGELFF
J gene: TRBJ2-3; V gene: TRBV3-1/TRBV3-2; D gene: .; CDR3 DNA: TGTGCCAGCAGCCGACTTTCTCGCACAGATACGCAGTATTTT; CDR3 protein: CASSRLSRTDTQYF
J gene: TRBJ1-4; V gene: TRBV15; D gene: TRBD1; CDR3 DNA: TGTGCCACCAGCAGAGCCTTAGGGACAGGGGAATATGAAAAACTGTTTTTT; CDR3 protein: CATSRALGTGEYEKLFF
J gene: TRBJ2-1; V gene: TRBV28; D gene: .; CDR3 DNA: TGTGCCAGCAGTCCTCCAAGGGGGGGCCTGAAGAATGAGCAGTTCTTC; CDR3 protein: CASSPPRGGLKNEQFF
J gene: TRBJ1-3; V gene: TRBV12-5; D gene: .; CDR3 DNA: TGTGCTAGTGGTTTGGGCACTGGAAACACCATATATTTT; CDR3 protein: CASGLGTGNTIYF
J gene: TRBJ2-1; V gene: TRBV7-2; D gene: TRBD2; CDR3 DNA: TGTGCCAGCAGTCTTAGCGGGGGGGTTTACAATGAGCAGTTCTTC; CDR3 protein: CASSLSGGVYNEQFF
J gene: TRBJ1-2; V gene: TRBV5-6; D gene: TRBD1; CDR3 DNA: TGTGCCAGCAGCGGATACGGGACAGCTTCTAACTATGGCTACACCTTC; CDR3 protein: CASSGYGTASNYGYTF
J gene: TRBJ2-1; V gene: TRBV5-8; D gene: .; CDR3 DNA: TGTGCCAGCAGCTTCGACAGAAACAATGAGCAGTTCTTC; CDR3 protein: CASSFDRNNEQFF
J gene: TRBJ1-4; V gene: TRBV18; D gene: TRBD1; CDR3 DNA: TGTGCCAGCGCACGGACGACAGGGGTCATAAGGGGAGATGAAAAACTGTTTTTT; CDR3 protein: CASARTTGVIRGDEKLFF
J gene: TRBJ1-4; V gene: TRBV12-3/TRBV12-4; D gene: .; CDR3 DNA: TGTGCCAGCAGGGGGCGGAGTGAAAAACTGTTTTTT; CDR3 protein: CASRGRSEKLFF
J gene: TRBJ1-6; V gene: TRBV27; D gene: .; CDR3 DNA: TGTGCCAGCAGCCACCCGGGGGTCGGGGCCCTCCACTTT; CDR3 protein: CASSHPGVGALHF
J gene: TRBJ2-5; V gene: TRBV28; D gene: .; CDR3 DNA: TGTGCCAGCAGTTTAGGAGGGAAAGAGACCCAGTACTTC; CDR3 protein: CASSLGGKETQYF
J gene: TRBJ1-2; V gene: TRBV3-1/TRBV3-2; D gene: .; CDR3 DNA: TGTGCCAGCAGCCAAGCCTTTGAGGGGAGGGATGGCTACACCTTC; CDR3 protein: CASSQAFEGRDGYTF
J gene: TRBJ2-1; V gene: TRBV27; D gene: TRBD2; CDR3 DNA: TGTGCCAGCAGTTTATACCGGACTAGCGGGGTTTCCGCTCTCAATGAGCAGTTCTTC; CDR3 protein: CASSLYRTSGVSALNEQFF
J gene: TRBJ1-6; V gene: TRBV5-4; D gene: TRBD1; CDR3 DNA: TGTGCCAGCAGCTTAGGACAGGACTTATATAATTCACCCCTCCACTTT; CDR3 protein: CASSLGQDLYNSPLHF
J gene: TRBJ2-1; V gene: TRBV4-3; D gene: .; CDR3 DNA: TGCGCCAGCAGCCTTAGGCGGGGGCCCCTTCAGACTGAGCAGTTCTTC; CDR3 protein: CASSLRRGPLQTEQFF
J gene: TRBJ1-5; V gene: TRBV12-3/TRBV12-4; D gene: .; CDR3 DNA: TGTGCCAGCAGTTTTGGGGTTCAGCCCCAGCATTTT; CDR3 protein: CASSFGVQPQHF
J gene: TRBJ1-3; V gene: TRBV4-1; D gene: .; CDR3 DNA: TGCGCCAGCAGCCAAGACTGGGCCTCTGGAAACACCATATATTTT; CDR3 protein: CASSQDWASGNTIYF
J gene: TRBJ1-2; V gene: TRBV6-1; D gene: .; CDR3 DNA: TGTGCCAGCAGTGAACCGGGCACCTCTAACTATGGCTACACCTTC; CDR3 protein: CASSEPGTSNYGYTF
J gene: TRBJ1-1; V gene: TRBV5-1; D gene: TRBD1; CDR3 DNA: TGCGCCAGCAGCCGACAGGGGGCCCCGAACACTGAAGCTTTCTTT; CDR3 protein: CASSRQGAPNTEAFF
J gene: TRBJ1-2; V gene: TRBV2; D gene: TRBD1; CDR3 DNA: TGTGCCAGCGGGATATATCCTGGACAGGGGATCTATGGCTACACCTTC; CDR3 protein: CASGIYPGQGIYGYTF
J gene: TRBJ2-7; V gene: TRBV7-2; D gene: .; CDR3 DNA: TGTGCCAGCAGCTCTGCCTCGGACATCTCCTACGAGCAGTACTTC; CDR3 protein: CASSSASDISYEQYF
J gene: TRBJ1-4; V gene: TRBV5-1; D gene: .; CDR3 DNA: TGCGCCAGCAGCTTTGGGCTCACTAATGAAAAACTGTTTTTT; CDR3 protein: CASSFGLTNEKLFF
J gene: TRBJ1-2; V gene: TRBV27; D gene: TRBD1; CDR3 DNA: TGTGCCAGCAGTTTCGGGGACAGGCATGGCTACACCTTC; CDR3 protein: CASSFGDRHGYTF
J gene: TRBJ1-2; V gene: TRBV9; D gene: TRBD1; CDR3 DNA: TGTGCCAGCAGCGAGGAGGGGACAGGGACAAGATCTAACACCTTC; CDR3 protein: CASSEEGTGTRSNTF
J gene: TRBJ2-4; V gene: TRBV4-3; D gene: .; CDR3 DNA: TGCGCCAGCAGCCCGGAGGTCCGTGTCAAAAACATTCAGTACTTC; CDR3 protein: CASSPEVRVKNIQYF
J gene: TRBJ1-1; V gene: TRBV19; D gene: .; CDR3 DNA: TGTGCCAGTAAAATCGCCTCTGAAGCTTTCTTT; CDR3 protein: CASKIASEAFF
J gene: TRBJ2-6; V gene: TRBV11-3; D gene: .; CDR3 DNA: TGTGCCAGCAGCTCCCAGGAGTCTGGGGCCAACGTCCTGACTTTC; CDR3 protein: CASSSQESGANVLTF
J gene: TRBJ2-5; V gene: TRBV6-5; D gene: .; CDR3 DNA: TGTGCCAGCAGTTACTCGACGGCAGACCGAGGGGAGACCCAGTACTTC; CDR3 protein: CASSYSTADRGETQYF
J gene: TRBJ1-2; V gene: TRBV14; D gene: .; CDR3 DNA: TGTGCCAGCAGCGCAGACCTGACCTATGGCTACACCTTC; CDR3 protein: CASSADLTYGYTF
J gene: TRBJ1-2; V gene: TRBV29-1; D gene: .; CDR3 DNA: TGCAGCGTCCATAACCCCGGGACAAGCTATGGCTACACCTTC; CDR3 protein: CSVHNPGTSYGYTF
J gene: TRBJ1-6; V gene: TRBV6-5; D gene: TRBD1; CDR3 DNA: TGTGCCAGCAGTTATTCTGGACAGGTGGAACATTCACCCCTCCACTTT; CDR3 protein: CASSYSGQVEHSPLHF
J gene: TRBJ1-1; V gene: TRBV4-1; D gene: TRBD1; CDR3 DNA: TGCGCCAGCCAGCGGGCCAGGGACAGGGCGACCACTGAAGCTTTCTTT; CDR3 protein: CASQRARDRATTEAFF
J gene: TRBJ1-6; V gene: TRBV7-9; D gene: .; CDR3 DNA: TGTGCCAGCAGCCCCTCGGGCGGGACTAATTCACCCCTCCACTTT; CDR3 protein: CASSPSGGTNSPLHF
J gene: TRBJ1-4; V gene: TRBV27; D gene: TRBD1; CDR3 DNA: TGTGCCAGCAGGAATACAGGGGGCCATAATGAAAATGGACTGTTTTTT; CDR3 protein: CASRNTGGHNENGLFF
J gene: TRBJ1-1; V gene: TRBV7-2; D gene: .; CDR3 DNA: TGTGCCAGCAGCTTAACGAGGGACACTGAAGCTTTCTTT; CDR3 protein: CASSLTRDTEAFF
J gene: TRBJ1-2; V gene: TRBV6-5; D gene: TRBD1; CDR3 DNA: TGTGCCAGCAGCTGGGACAGGGCTCTCTATGGCTACACCTTC; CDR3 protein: CASSWDRALYGYTF
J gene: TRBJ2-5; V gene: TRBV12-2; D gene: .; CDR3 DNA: TGTGCAAGTCGCTTAGAGGTGGGAGGGAAAACTGGCGGGGGGATCCAAGAGACCCAGTACTTC; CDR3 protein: CASRLEVGGKTGGGIQETQYF
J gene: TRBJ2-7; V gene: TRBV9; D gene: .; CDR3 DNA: TGTGCCAGCAGCAAGCCGGGGGCCACCTACGAGCAGTACTTC; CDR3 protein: CASSKPGATYEQYF
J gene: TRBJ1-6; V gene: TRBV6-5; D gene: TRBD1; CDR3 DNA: TGTGCCAGCAGTTACTCAGGGGGCGATAATTCACCCCTCCACTTT; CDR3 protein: CASSYSGGDNSPLHF